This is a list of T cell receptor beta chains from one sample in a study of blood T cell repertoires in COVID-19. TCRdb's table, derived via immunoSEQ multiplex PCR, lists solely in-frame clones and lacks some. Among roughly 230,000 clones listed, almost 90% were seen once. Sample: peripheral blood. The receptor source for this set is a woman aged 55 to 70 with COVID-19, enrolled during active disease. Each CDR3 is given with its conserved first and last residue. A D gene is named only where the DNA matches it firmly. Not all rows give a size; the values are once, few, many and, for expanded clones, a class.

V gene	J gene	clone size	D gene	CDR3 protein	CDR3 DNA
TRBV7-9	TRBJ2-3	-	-	CATLPLGRSTDTQYF	TGTGCCACCCTACCCTTGGGGCGGTCCACAGATACGCAGTATTTT
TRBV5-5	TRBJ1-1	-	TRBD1	CASSAGTDTEAFF	TGTGCCAGCAGCGCCGGGACAGACACTGAAGCTTTCTTT
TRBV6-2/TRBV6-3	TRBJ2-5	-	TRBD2	CASRLNLAGGQETQYF	TGTGCCAGCCGCCTAAATCTAGCGGGGGGGCAAGAGACCCAGTACTTC
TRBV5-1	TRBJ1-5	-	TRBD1	CASSPTGGRQPQHF	TGCGCCAGCAGCCCGACAGGGGGCCGGCAGCCCCAGCATTTT
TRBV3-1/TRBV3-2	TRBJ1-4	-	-	CASSPTGTTNEKLFF	TGTGCCAGCAGCCCCACAGGGACAACTAATGAAAAACTGTTTTTT
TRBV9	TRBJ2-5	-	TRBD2	CASSARLAVQETQYF	TGTGCCAGCAGCGCCCGACTAGCTGTCCAAGAGACCCAGTACTTC
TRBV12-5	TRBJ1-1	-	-	CASGRNTEAFF	TGTGCTAGTGGGAGGAACACTGAAGCTTTCTTT
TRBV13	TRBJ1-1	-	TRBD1	CASSLAVTGAFF	TGTGCCAGCAGCTTAGCAGTGACAGGGGCTTTCTTT
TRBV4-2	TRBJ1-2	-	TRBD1	CASSQEGQLSYGYTF	TGTGCCAGCAGCCAAGAGGGACAGCTGAGCTATGGCTACACCTTC
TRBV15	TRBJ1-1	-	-	CATSSGDLNTEAFF	TGTGCCACCAGCAGTGGTGACTTGAACACTGAAGCTTTCTTT
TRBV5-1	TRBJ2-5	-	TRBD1	CASSWDRVGQETQYF	TGCGCCAGCAGCTGGGACAGGGTCGGCCAAGAGACCCAGTACTTC
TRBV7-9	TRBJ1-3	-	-	CASRYDPGGRGGNTIYF	TGTGCCAGCAGATACGATCCGGGCGGCAGGGGTGGAAACACCATATATTTT
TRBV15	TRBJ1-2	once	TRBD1	CATSRDRARDGYTF	TGTGCCACCAGCAGGGACAGGGCACGCGATGGCTACACCTTC
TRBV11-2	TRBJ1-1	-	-	CASSLRAGRNTEAFF	TGTGCCAGCAGCTTGCGCGCGGGTAGGAACACTGAAGCTTTCTTT
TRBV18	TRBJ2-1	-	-	CASSPLAGRGGDEQFF	TGTGCCAGCTCACCACTGGCGGGGCGGGGAGGAGATGAGCAGTTCTTC
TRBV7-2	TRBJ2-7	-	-	CASSPDSLGYEQYF	TGTGCCAGCAGCCCGGACTCCTTGGGCTACGAGCAGTACTTC
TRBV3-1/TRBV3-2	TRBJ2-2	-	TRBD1	CASSLPTGTGELFF	TGTGCCAGCAGCCTACCGACAGGGACCGGGGAGCTGTTTTTT
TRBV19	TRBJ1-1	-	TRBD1	CASNDRGGYTEAFF	TGTGCCAGTAACGACAGGGGTGGGTACACTGAAGCTTTCTTT
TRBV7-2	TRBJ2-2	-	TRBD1	CASSKTGGPLNTGELFF	TGTGCCAGCAGCAAGACAGGGGGCCCACTGAACACCGGGGAGCTGTTTTTT
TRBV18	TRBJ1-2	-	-	CASSPGGVGYGYTF	TGTGCCAGCTCACCGGGTGGAGTGGGCTATGGCTACACCTTC